These T cell receptor beta chains were read from a single sample in a study of T cell changes during pregnancy in multiple sclerosis. Using immunoSEQ multiplex PCR, the repertoire was profiled, and TCRdb retains in-frame clones only, with some absent. The data show approximately 32,000 clones, with roughly nine tenths seen just once and over 9.5% held by the top ten. The sample here was CD8+ T cells from peripheral blood mononuclear cells, taken in the second trimester of pregnancy. Every receptor here comes from a female donor with multiple sclerosis, enrolled in a pregnancy study. Each CDR3 is given with its conserved first and last residue. D genes are given only for firm matches. Clone size is shown for a subset of rows, as once, few, many or a class of expanded clone.

j_call,clone_size,v_call,d_call,cdr3_aa,cdr3_nt
TRBJ1-5,.,TRBV6-5,TRBD1,CASSYGTGNQPQHF,TGTGCCAGCAGTTACGGGACAGGGAATCAGCCCCAGCATTTT
TRBJ1-1,.,TRBV7-9,.,CASSLALRQGMNTEAFF,TGTGCCAGCAGCTTAGCTCTCCGGCAGGGAATGAACACTGAAGCTTTCTTT
TRBJ1-1,.,TRBV27,.,CASGLNSANTEAFF,TGTGCCAGCGGGCTTAACTCGGCGAACACTGAAGCTTTCTTT
TRBJ1-1,.,TRBV2,.,CASSEGRSGTEAFF,TGTGCCAGCAGTGAAGGGCGGTCGGGCACTGAAGCTTTCTTT
TRBJ2-5,.,TRBV2,TRBD1,CATSRGTGKETQYF,TGTGCCACTTCCCGAGGGACAGGCAAAGAGACCCAGTACTTC
TRBJ1-5,.,TRBV27,TRBD1,CASSPRAGGNQPQHF,TGTGCCAGCAGTCCTCGGGCAGGGGGGAATCAGCCCCAGCATTTT
TRBJ1-1,.,TRBV4-1,.,CASSQVQQVNTEAFF,TGCGCCAGCAGCCAAGTTCAGCAGGTGAACACTGAAGCTTTCTTT
TRBJ2-1,.,TRBV9,.,CASSAAGTGSYNEQFF,TGTGCCAGCAGCGCCGCCGGGACTGGCTCCTACAATGAGCAGTTCTTC
TRBJ1-2,.,TRBV4-1,.,CASSLSNSGTYGYTF,TGCGCCAGCAGCCTTTCCAACAGTGGAACCTATGGCTACACCTTC
TRBJ1-4,.,TRBV5-1,.,CASSLAVGQGNEKLFF,TGCGCCAGCAGCTTGGCCGTAGGGCAGGGTAATGAAAAACTGTTTTTT
TRBJ2-2,.,TRBV9,.,CASSETASNTGELFF,TGTGCCAGCAGCGAGACAGCATCGAACACCGGGGAGCTGTTTTTT
TRBJ1-1,.,TRBV27,TRBD1,CASSWSGGTNTEAFF,TGTGCCAGCAGTTGGTCAGGGGGTACCAACACTGAAGCTTTCTTT
TRBJ1-1,.,TRBV6-5,.,CASSYEAEGIEAFF,TGTGCCAGCAGTTACGAGGCGGAGGGGATCGAAGCTTTCTTT
TRBJ2-7,.,TRBV19,TRBD2,CASRSGRSREQYF,TGTGCCAGTAGAAGCGGGAGATCGCGCGAGCAGTACTTC
TRBJ2-6,.,TRBV9,.,CASSVNRAPSGANVLTF,TGTGCCAGCAGCGTAAACAGGGCCCCCTCTGGGGCCAACGTCCTGACTTTC
TRBJ2-1,.,TRBV27,.,CASSSLFGGDGQFF,TGTGCCAGCAGTTCTTTGTTCGGCGGAGATGGGCAGTTCTTC
TRBJ2-5,.,TRBV27,.,CASSTSWAETQYF,TGTGCCAGCAGCACGTCGTGGGCAGAGACCCAGTACTTC
TRBJ1-1,.,TRBV29-1,.,CSSGRENTEAFF,TGCAGCTCTGGACGGGAGAACACTGAAGCTTTCTTT
TRBJ2-7,.,TRBV28,.,CASTLGGEVYEQYF,TGTGCCAGCACCTTGGGCGGGGAAGTCTACGAGCAGTACTTC
TRBJ2-3,.,TRBV2,.,CASSPGTRTDTQYF,TGTGCCAGCAGCCCCGGGACTCGCACAGATACGCAGTATTTT
TRBJ1-6,few,TRBV7-9,.,CASSPARSNNSPLHF,TGTGCCAGCAGCCCCGCGAGGTCTAATAATTCACCCCTCCACTTT
TRBJ2-7,.,TRBV7-9,.,CASSPPGGTGLFEQYF,TGTGCCAGCAGCCCCCCGGGGGGGACAGGGCTATTCGAGCAGTACTTC
TRBJ1-2,.,TRBV7-9,.,CASSDRTRDGVF,TGTGCCAGCAGCGACAGGACCCGGGACGGAGTTTTC
TRBJ1-5,.,TRBV27,.,CASSSAGINQPQHF,TGTGCCAGCAGTTCCGCAGGGATCAATCAGCCCCAGCATTTT
TRBJ1-1,.,TRBV14,.,CASSQDGWRTEAFF,TGTGCCAGCAGCCAAGACGGCTGGAGAACTGAAGCTTTCTTT
TRBJ2-2,once,TRBV5-6,.,CASSFVSGSAGELFF,TGTGCCAGCAGCTTCGTTTCAGGGTCGGCCGGGGAGCTGTTTTTT
TRBJ1-1,once,TRBV4-1,.,CASSQENGGGTEAFF,TGCGCCAGCAGCCAAGAGAACGGAGGCGGCACTGAAGCTTTCTTT
TRBJ1-5,.,TRBV28,TRBD1,CASSPQQGLQPQHF,TGTGCCAGCAGTCCCCAACAGGGGCTCCAGCCCCAGCATTTT
TRBJ2-7,.,TRBV19,TRBD2,CASKTSGGSSYEQYF,TGTGCCAGTAAAACCAGCGGGGGGAGCTCCTACGAGCAGTACTTC
TRBJ2-1,.,TRBV7-9,.,CASSLEEGVYNEQFF,TGTGCCAGCAGCTTAGAGGAGGGAGTCTACAATGAGCAGTTCTTC
TRBJ2-1,.,TRBV7-8,TRBD2,CASSLGGGRDEQFF,TGTGCCAGCAGCTTAGGGGGCGGGAGGGATGAGCAGTTCTTC
TRBJ2-1,.,TRBV28,TRBD2,CASREGLAWGDEQFF,TGTGCCAGCAGGGAAGGACTAGCTTGGGGGGATGAGCAGTTCTTC
TRBJ2-7,.,TRBV18,.,CASSPGLSHLPYEQYF,TGTGCCAGCTCTCCGGGACTTTCCCACCTACCCTACGAGCAGTACTTC
TRBJ2-7,.,TRBV27,TRBD1,CASSLSRTGREQYF,TGTGCCAGCAGTTTATCAAGGACAGGGAGGGAGCAGTACTTC
TRBJ2-1,once,TRBV27,.,CASSFFPGQGAYNEQFF,TGTGCCAGCAGTTTCTTCCCCGGCCAGGGTGCCTACAATGAGCAGTTCTTC
TRBJ2-1,.,TRBV5-1,TRBD2,CASSFSKRGDYNEQFF,TGCGCCAGCAGCTTCTCTAAGCGGGGAGATTACAATGAGCAGTTCTTC
TRBJ2-7,.,TRBV19,.,CASSVTATYEQYF,TGTGCCAGTAGTGTCACAGCCACCTACGAGCAGTACTTC
TRBJ1-2,few,TRBV5-5,TRBD1,CASSLDIPGQGDYGYTF,TGTGCCAGCAGCTTGGATATCCCGGGACAGGGGGACTATGGCTACACCTTC
TRBJ1-2,.,TRBV7-9,.,CASSLLRGRGDGYGYTF,TGTGCCAGCAGCTTATTACGTGGCAGGGGCGACGGCTATGGCTACACCTTC
TRBJ2-7,.,TRBV6-1,TRBD2,CASSIVGSGKYEQYF,TGTGCCAGCAGTATAGTTGGTAGCGGGAAATACGAGCAGTACTTC
TRBJ2-5,.,TRBV7-9,.,CASSLTSGRGKAQETQYF,TGTGCCAGCAGCTTAACCTCAGGCAGGGGTAAGGCCCAAGAGACCCAGTACTTC
TRBJ2-5,once,TRBV5-1,.,CASSLAPGMETQYF,TGCGCCAGCAGCTTGGCCCCAGGGATGGAGACCCAGTACTTC
TRBJ2-1,.,TRBV9,.,CASSGGGEYEQFF,TGTGCCAGCAGCGGCGGCGGGGAGTATGAGCAGTTCTTC
TRBJ2-1,once,TRBV29-1,.,CSVEESAGRKYEQFF,TGCAGCGTTGAGGAATCGGCAGGGCGAAAGTATGAGCAGTTCTTC
TRBJ2-1,.,TRBV13,.,CASSAGQILRNEQFF,TGTGCCAGCAGCGCAGGACAGATTTTAAGGAATGAGCAGTTCTTC
TRBJ1-2,once,TRBV4-2,TRBD1,CASSQDWRQGVNGYTF,TGTGCCAGCAGCCAAGATTGGAGACAGGGAGTAAATGGCTACACCTTC
TRBJ2-7,.,TRBV15,.,CATSRVEDRYEQYF,TGTGCCACCAGCAGAGTGGAGGACCGCTACGAGCAGTACTTC
TRBJ2-2,.,TRBV27,.,CASSLEGRITGELFF,TGTGCCAGCAGTTTAGAGGGAAGAATCACCGGGGAGCTGTTTTTT
TRBJ2-7,.,TRBV7-9,TRBD2,CASSLPTGRGIDEQYF,TGTGCCAGCAGCTTACCAACCGGGAGGGGGATCGACGAGCAGTACTTC
TRBJ1-1,few,TRBV27,.,CASSQTGIWNTEAFF,TGTGCCAGCAGCCAAACCGGGATATGGAACACTGAAGCTTTCTTT
TRBJ1-3,.,TRBV5-5,TRBD1,CASSLGQGAWGNTIYF,TGTGCCAGCAGCTTGGGACAGGGGGCGTGGGGAAACACCATATATTTT
TRBJ1-2,.,TRBV5-1,.,CASSLAPGSRGYTF,TGCGCCAGCAGCTTGGCCCCGGGGAGTAGGGGCTACACCTTC
TRBJ2-7,.,TRBV7-9,.,CASSPTGSYEQYF,TGTGCCAGCAGCCCGACGGGATCCTACGAGCAGTACTTC
TRBJ2-2,.,TRBV25-1,.,CASSDGGAAGELFF,TGTGCCAGCAGTGATGGGGGCGCAGCCGGGGAGCTGTTTTTT
TRBJ2-3,.,TRBV10-3,TRBD1,CAISVRQGGENTDTQYF,TGTGCCATCAGTGTCAGACAGGGGGGAGAGAACACAGATACGCAGTATTTT